These 4 T cell receptor beta chains were all obtained from the same sample, sequenced in a study of blood T cell repertoires in COVID-19. Libraries were prepared by immunoSEQ multiplex PCR; TCRdb keeps only in-frame clonotypes and omits some of them. The sample shows 200,000 to 250,000 clones, 80% to 90% of them seen only once. Sample: PBMCs or T cells enriched from blood (not recorded which). Receptors were obtained from a woman aged 25 to 39 with acute COVID-19.

The chain employs TRBV5-6 and TRBJ1-2, with TRBD1 identical over 7 bases. The germline V gene encodes CDR1 SGHDT and CDR2 YYEEEE. This CDR3 has 13 amino acids. The junction had 4 bases not matched to a gene; V was cut back by 2 bases and J by 6 bases. The CDR3 DNA sequence: TGTGCCAGCAGCTTTTTCCAGGGGGATGGCTACACCTTC. Translating gives CASSFFQGDGYTF.

The chain recombines TRBV5-1 with TRBJ1-1, with D possibly matching TRBD1 (6 bases). V lost 4 bases, J lost 4 bases, and 14 bases lay in between. The germline V gene has CDR1 SGHRS and CDR2 YFSETQ. The CDR3 length is 14 residues. CDR3 loop: CASSKQGWRTEAFF. The CDR3, as DNA: TGCGCCAGCAGCAAACAGGGTTGGCGCACTGAAGCTTTCTTT.

The chain joins TRBV7-2 to TRBJ1-2, with D maybe TRBD1 (6 bases). The V gene's germline CDR1 is SGHTA and CDR2 FQGNSA. The CDR3 is 14 amino acids. V was cut by 5 bases and J by 4 bases, with 14 bases left in between. CDR3: CASSGTLITYGYTF. Written as DNA, the CDR3 is TGTGCCAGCAGCGGGACACTGATTACCTATGGCTACACCTTC.

In this sample, this clone turned up a few times. The chain links TRBV10-3 to TRBJ2-1; 8 bases agree with TRBD1. V was pared by 8 bases and J by 8 bases, with 11 bases of the junction left unmatched. The germline V gene encodes CDR1 ENHRY and CDR2 SYGVKD. The CDR3 contains 14 residues. In nucleotides, the CDR3 is TGTGCCATCCTCCGGGACAGGAGGTCGGATGAGCAGTTCTTC. Translation gives CAILRDRRSDEQFF.